Following are 27 T cell receptor beta chains from one sample sequenced in a study of siplizumab effects on memory and regulatory T cells. Only in-frame clones appear in the TCRdb table, and some are missing; sequencing was by immunoSEQ multiplex PCR. The sample lists about 91,000 clones; over 85% were seen once. The sample taken for sequencing was CD8+ T cells sorted from blood. The receptors come from a human donor in good health.

Regarding this clone: A junction boundary mismatches the germline segment, possibly from a read error. The genes are TRBV7-7 and TRBJ2-7; D perhaps matches TRBD1 (6 bases). The CDR3 is 14 residues long. From germline, CDR1 is SSHAT and CDR2 FNYEAQ (reference sequence). The CDR3 is CASSQGLGTYEQYF. As DNA, the CDR3 is TGTGCTAGCAGCCAGGGGCTAGGGACCTACGAGCAGTACTTC. The full variable domain, in which reference TRBV7-7 and TRBJ2-7 provide the parts outside the CDR3, is GAGVSQSPRYKVTKRGQDVTLRCDPISSHATLYWYQQALGQGPEFLTYFNYEAQPDKSGLPSDRFSAERPEGSISTLTIQRTEQRDSAMYRCASSQGLGTYEQYFGPGTRLTVT.

This sequence joins TRBV13 and TRBJ2-3; D gene ambiguous. The V gene lost 5 bases and the J gene lost 2 bases, with 14 bases spanning the gap. The CDR3 spans 15 residues. The germline V gene has CDR1 PRHDT and CDR2 FYEKMQ (reference sequence). This CDR3 reads CASSTPNGLTDTQYF. The CDR3 region has the DNA TGTGCCAGCAGCACCCCGAACGGTCTCACAGATACGCAGTATTTT.

This clone was picked up one time. V and J are TRBV5-6 and TRBJ2-7; 10 bases match TRBD1. The CDR3 loop spans 12 amino acids. Losses at the gene ends were 4 bases for V and 9 bases for J; bases not matched to a gene: 4. CDR1 SGHDT and CDR2 YYEEEE come from the germline V gene. CDR3 sequence: CASSPGQGSQYF. CDR3 sequence (DNA): TGTGCCAGCAGCCCGGGACAGGGGTCGCAGTACTTC.

This clone was seen once. V and J are TRBV14 and TRBJ2-1; 8 bases agree with TRBD1. Germline lookup yields CDR1 SGHDN and CDR2 FVKESK. V lost 1 base to trimming and J lost 4 bases; unmatched junction nucleotides: 3. The CDR3 totals 15 residues. The DNA for the CDR3 is TGTGCCAGCAGCCAAGTGGACAGGGAATACAATGAGCAGTTCTTC. It is translated as CASSQVDREYNEQFF.

The genes are TRBV27 and TRBJ1-1, with D perhaps TRBD1 (5 bases). There are 16 residues in the CDR3. The germline CDR1 and CDR2 sequences are MNHEY and SMNVEV (reference sequence). V was clipped by 5 bases and J by 4 bases, with 20 bases between them. CDR3 protein: CASSPGHPGLATEAFF. DNA of the CDR3: TGTGCCAGCAGTCCCGGGCATCCAGGGTTGGCCACTGAAGCTTTCTTT.

V gene TRBV6-1 combines with J gene TRBJ2-7; no firm D call. CDR1 and CDR2 (germline): MNHNS, SASEGT. Trimming took off 3 bases at V and 5 bases at J, with 5 bases between the two ends. The CDR3 extends over 11 amino acids. The CDR3 region is CASSEHDEQYF. The CDR3 bases are TGTGCCAGCAGTGAGCACGACGAGCAGTACTTC.

For the CDR3, the DNA is TGCGCCAGCAGCCAAGACTGGGAAGGCATTCAGTACTTC. Translation gives CASSQDWEGIQYF. The chain combines TRBV4-1 with TRBJ2-4, with D unresolved. CDR1 is MGHRA, CDR2 YSYEKL, per germline. The CDR3 has 13 amino acids. Trimming left V 0 bases short and J 9 bases short, with 9 bases between.

This clone has a handful of counts. The rearrangement joins TRBV4-1 to TRBJ1-5; D not resolved. V lost 4 bases, J lost 0 bases, and 10 bases lay in between. Germline V CDR1 and CDR2: MGHRA, YSYEKL. CDR3 length: 15 amino acids. CDR3 in DNA: TGCGCCAGCAGCCCCCTTTGGTCTAGCAATCAGCCCCAGCATTTT. Translated: CASSPLWSSNQPQHF.

The J gene is TRBJ2-1, the V gene TRBV27, with 11 bases matching TRBD1. Germline trimming cut 5 bases from V and 7 bases from J; bases unmatched to any gene: 13. Germline CDR1 MNHEY, CDR2 SMNVEV (reference sequence). There are 17 residues in the CDR3. The CDR3 DNA follows: TGTGCCAGCAGTCTTCTTCCGGGACAGGGGGAAATAAATGAGCAGTTCTTC. It specifies CASSLLPGQGEINEQFF.

CDR3 coding DNA: TGTGCCAGCAGCGAACCCCAGGGGGCGACAAGTTCCGCTGAAGCTTTCTTT. Translating gives CASSEPQGATSSAEAFF. This chain links TRBV7-8 with TRBJ1-1; 8 positions agree with TRBD1. Germline V gives CDR1 SGHVS, CDR2 FQNEAQ. This CDR3 contains 17 residues. The junction had 17 bases not matched to a gene; V was cut back by 5 bases and J by 6 bases.

The chain combines TRBV27 with TRBJ2-5, with D perhaps TRBD1 or TRBD2 (5 bases each). Germline V CDR1 and CDR2: MNHEY, SMNVEV (reference sequence). V was shortened by 0 bases and J by 4 bases, with 9 bases between the two germline ends. The CDR3 sequence is 14 residues long. The CDR3 DNA follows: TGTGCCAGCAGTTTATCGGGACCCAGAGAGACCCAGTACTTC. Its translation: CASSLSGPRETQYF.

The chain employs TRBV4-2 and TRBJ2-7; 8 nucleotides match TRBD1. There are 15 residues in the CDR3. V gave up 1 base and J gave up 2 bases; unmatched junction bases: 4. Germline V gene sequence: CDR1 LGHNA, CDR2 YNFKEQ. This CDR3 is CASSQGTGTPYEQYF. The CDR3, as DNA: TGTGCCAGCAGCCAAGGGACAGGGACCCCCTACGAGCAGTACTTC.

The chain is built from TRBV5-1 and TRBJ2-7, with D maybe TRBD1 (5 bases). CDR1 is SGHRS, CDR2 YFSETQ, per germline. Trimming pared 0 bases from V and 3 bases from J, leaving 10 bases between. This CDR3 has 14 residues. CDR3 coding DNA: TGCGCCAGCAGCTTGGCCCCAGGGAACTACGAGCAGTACTTC. Encoded protein: CASSLAPGNYEQYF.

The gene calls are TRBV9 and TRBJ2-5; weak D call: TRBD2 (6 bases). This CDR3 is built from 13 residues. Trimming took off 7 bases at V and 3 bases at J, with 13 bases between the two ends. The germline V gene has CDR1 SGDLS and CDR2 YYNGEE. CDR3 protein: CASRGVGEETQYF. CDR3 DNA: TGTGCCAGCCGCGGGGTCGGCGAAGAGACCCAGTACTTC.

This chain connects TRBV27 to TRBJ1-1; D remains ambiguous. CDR1 and CDR2 from the germline V gene are MNHEY and SMNVEV (reference sequence). The V and J ends lost 7 bases and 4 bases respectively, with 10 bases between them. The CDR3 runs to 12 residues. CDR3 DNA sequence: TGTGCCAGCACGAACGGTGGCACTGAAGCTTTCTTT. Translation gives CASTNGGTEAFF.

Here the CDR3 reads CASTPPDSTGELFF. The CDR3, as DNA: TGTGCCAGCACCCCCCCAGATTCCACCGGGGAGCTGTTTTTT. The J gene is TRBJ2-2, the V gene TRBV9; D is unclear. The CDR3 length is 14 residues. Germline-derived CDR1 and CDR2 are SGDLS and YYNGEE. V dropped 6 bases and J dropped 4 bases, with 13 bases sitting between them.

The rearrangement uses TRBV6-1 and TRBJ2-1, with 8 bases matching TRBD2. CDR1 and CDR2 (germline): MNHNS, SASEGT. This CDR3 comprises 17 residues. The trim removed 1 base at V and 9 bases at J, leaving 14 bases unmatched. Here the CDR3 reads CASSEVFIGTRIPEQFF. The CDR3 nucleotides read TGTGCCAGCAGTGAAGTTTTTATTGGGACTAGAATTCCTGAGCAGTTCTTC.

As concerns this clone: The junction departs from germline at one end; a sequencing error may be responsible. The rearrangement uses TRBV7-7 and TRBJ2-5, with a weak D call TRBD1 (6 bases). This CDR3 contains 15 residues. CDR1 SSHAT and CDR2 FNYEAQ come from the germline V gene (reference sequence). The CDR3 protein is CASSSPGQRSETQYF. CDR3 in DNA: TGTGCTAGCAGCTCACCCGGACAGCGGTCGGAGACCCAGTACTTC.

This sequence joins TRBV2 and TRBJ1-1; possible D gene TRBD1, 6 bases. The CDR3 contains 16 residues. The germline V and J ends were trimmed by 2 bases and 6 bases, with 19 bases remaining between them. CDR1 is SNHLY, CDR2 FYNNEI, per germline. CDR3 residues: CASSEWGAGFMAEAFF. The CDR3 DNA is TGTGCCAGCAGTGAATGGGGGGCAGGTTTTATGGCTGAAGCTTTCTTT. Full variable domain (missing parts from reference TRBV2 and TRBJ1-1): EPEVTQTPSHQVTQMGQEVILRCVPISNHLYFYWYRQILGQKVEFLVSFYNNEISEKSEIFDDQFSVERPDGSNFTLKIRSTKLEDSAMYFCASSEWGAGFMAEAFFGQGTRLTVV.

V and J are TRBV19 and TRBJ1-1; D call uncertain. The ends were cut back, 5 bases at V and 0 bases at J, with 7 bases in the middle. The CDR3 is made up of 13 amino acids. Germline V gives CDR1 LNHDA, CDR2 SQIVND (reference sequence). DNA for the CDR3: TGTGCCAGTAGTTCCTTCGTGAACACTGAAGCTTTCTTT. As protein: CASSSFVNTEAFF.

The rearrangement joins TRBV19 to TRBJ1-2, with D possibly being TRBD1 (6 bases). The V end was cut by 10 bases, the J end by 6 bases, with 12 bases between. The CDR3 runs to 11 residues. Germline CDR1 reads LNHDA; CDR2 reads SQIVND (reference sequence). The DNA of the CDR3 is TGTGCCACTTCACCAGGGGATGGCTACACCTTC. Residues: CATSPGDGYTF. Full variable domain (remainder filled in from reference TRBV19 and TRBJ1-2): DGGITQSPKYLFRKEGQNVTLSCEQNLNHDAMYWYRQDPGQGLRLIYYSQIVNDFQKGDIAEGYSVSREKKESFPLTVTSAQKNPTAFYLCATSPGDGYTFGSGTRLTVV.

This chain joins TRBV6-5 and TRBJ1-2; D might be TRBD1 (5 bases). CDR1 is MNHEY and CDR2 is SVGAGI in the germline V gene. The V and J ends lost 3 bases and 2 bases respectively, with 10 bases between them. The CDR3 length is 14 residues. The DNA of the CDR3 is TGTGCCAGCAGTTATCAGGGCCTCAACTATGGCTACACCTTC. Its translation: CASSYQGLNYGYTF.

The chain's CDR3 is CASSYSPGLAWNEQFF. The CDR3 DNA is TGTGCCAGCAGTTACTCTCCGGGACTAGCGTGGAATGAGCAGTTCTTC. The chain employs TRBV6-5 and TRBJ2-1; 10 bases map to TRBD2. CDR3 length equals 16 residues. V dropped 0 bases and J dropped 7; count of bases not matched to a gene: 6. Germline V gene sequence: CDR1 MNHEY, CDR2 SVGAGI.

This clone was recorded only once. V is TRBV27 and J is TRBJ1-1; possible D gene TRBD1, 5 bases. The CDR3 spans 16 residues. CDR1 and CDR2 from the germline V gene are MNHEY and SMNVEV (reference sequence). V dropped 3 bases and J dropped 3 bases, with 17 bases sitting between them. The chain's CDR3 is CASSFSQASRDTEAFF. The CDR3 DNA follows: TGTGCCAGCAGTTTTTCACAGGCCTCCCGGGACACTGAAGCTTTCTTT.

The chain joins TRBV11-2 to TRBJ1-6; the match to TRBD1 covers 9 bases. The CDR3 has 14 amino acids. After removal of 4 bases from V and 11 bases from J, the junction contained 6 bases not matched to a gene. Germline CDR1 reads SGHAT; CDR2 reads FQNNGV. The CDR3 spells CASSSGTGTTPLHF. The CDR3 nucleotides are TGTGCCAGCAGCTCTGGGACAGGGACGACACCCCTCCACTTT.

V usage is TRBV7-9 and J usage is TRBJ2-6; D remains ambiguous. Germline lookup yields CDR1 SEHNR and CDR2 FQNEAQ (reference sequence). Trimming removed 3 bases at V and 3 bases at J, with 3 bases between. The CDR3 runs 13 residues. The chain's CDR3 is CASSFGGANVLTF. CDR3 nucleotides: TGTGCCAGCAGCTTTGGTGGGGCCAACGTCCTGACTTTC.

Points on this clone: Other nucleotide sequences in the sample specify the same CDR3. The gene calls are TRBV4-3 and TRBJ2-7; 9 bases line up with TRBD1. From germline, CDR1 is LGHNA and CDR2 YSLEER. The CDR3 loop spans 14 amino acids. The trim removed 4 bases at V and 3 bases at J, leaving 4 bases unmatched. CDR3 sequence: CASSPGTGFYEQYF. In nucleotides, the CDR3 is TGCGCCAGCAGCCCAGGGACAGGGTTCTACGAGCAGTACTTC.